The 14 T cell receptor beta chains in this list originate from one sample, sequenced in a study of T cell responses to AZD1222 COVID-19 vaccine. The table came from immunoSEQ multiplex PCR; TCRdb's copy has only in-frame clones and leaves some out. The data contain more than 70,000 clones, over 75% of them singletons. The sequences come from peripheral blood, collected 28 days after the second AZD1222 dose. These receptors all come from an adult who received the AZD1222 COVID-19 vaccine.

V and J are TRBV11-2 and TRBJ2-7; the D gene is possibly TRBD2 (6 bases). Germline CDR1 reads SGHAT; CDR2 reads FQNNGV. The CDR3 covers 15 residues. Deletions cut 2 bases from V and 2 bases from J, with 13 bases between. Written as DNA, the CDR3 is TGTGCCAGCAGCTTATTAGCGGAAGCAACCTACGAGCAGTACTTC. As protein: CASSLLAEATYEQYF.

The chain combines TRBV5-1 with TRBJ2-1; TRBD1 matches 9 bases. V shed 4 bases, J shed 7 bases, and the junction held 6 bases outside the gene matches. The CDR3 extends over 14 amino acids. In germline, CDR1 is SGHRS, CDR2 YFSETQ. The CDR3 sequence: CASSATGGLNEQFF. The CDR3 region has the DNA TGCGCCAGCAGCGCCACAGGGGGCTTAAATGAGCAGTTCTTC.

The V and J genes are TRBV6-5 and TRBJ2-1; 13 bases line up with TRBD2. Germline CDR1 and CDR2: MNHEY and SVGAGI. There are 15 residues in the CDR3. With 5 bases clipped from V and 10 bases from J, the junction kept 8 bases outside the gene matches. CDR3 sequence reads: CASSKWTSGSYEQFF. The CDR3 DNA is TGTGCCAGCAGTAAATGGACTAGCGGGAGTTACGAGCAGTTCTTC.

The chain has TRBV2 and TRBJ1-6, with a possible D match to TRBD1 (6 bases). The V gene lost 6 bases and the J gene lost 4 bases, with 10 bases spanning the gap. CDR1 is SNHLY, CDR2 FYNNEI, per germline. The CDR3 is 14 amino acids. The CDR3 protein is CASRRDKYNSPLHF. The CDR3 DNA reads TGTGCCAGCAGGAGGGACAAGTATAATTCACCCCTCCACTTT. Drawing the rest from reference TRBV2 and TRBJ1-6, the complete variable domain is EPEVTQTPSHQVTQMGQEVILRCVPISNHLYFYWYRQILGQKVEFLVSFYNNEISEKSEIFDDQFSVERPDGSNFTLKIRSTKLEDSAMYFCASRRDKYNSPLHFGNGTRLTVT.

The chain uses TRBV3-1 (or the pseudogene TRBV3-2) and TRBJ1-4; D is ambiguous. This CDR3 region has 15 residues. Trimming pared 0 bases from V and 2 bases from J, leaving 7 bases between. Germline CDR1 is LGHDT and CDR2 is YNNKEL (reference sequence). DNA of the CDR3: TGTGCCAGCAGCCAAGATCTACAGACTAATGAAAAACTGTTTTTT. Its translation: CASSQDLQTNEKLFF.

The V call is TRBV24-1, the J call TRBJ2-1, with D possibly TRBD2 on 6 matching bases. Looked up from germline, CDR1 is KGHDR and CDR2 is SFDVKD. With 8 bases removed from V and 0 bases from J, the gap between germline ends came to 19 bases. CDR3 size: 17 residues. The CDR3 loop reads CATTGSGEASSYNEQFF. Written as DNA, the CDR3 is TGTGCCACCACCGGATCGGGGGAGGCGAGCTCCTACAATGAGCAGTTCTTC.

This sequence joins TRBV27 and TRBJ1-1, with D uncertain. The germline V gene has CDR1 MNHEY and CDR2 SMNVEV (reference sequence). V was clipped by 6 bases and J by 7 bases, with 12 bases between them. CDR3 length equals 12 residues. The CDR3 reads CASRNLRGEAFF. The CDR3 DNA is TGTGCCAGCAGGAATCTCCGTGGTGAAGCTTTCTTT.

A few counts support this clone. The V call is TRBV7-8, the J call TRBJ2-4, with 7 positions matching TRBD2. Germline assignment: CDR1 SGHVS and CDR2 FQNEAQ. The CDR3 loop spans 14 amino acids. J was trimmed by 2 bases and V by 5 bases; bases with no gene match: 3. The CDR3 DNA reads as TGTGCCAGCAGCCGGGGGGAAACCAAAAACATTCAGTACTTC. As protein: CASSRGETKNIQYF.

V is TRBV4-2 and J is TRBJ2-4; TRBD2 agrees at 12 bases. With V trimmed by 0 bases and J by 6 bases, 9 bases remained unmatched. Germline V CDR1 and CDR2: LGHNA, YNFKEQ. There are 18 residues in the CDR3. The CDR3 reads CASSQDPGLAGGPNIQYF. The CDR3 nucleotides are TGTGCCAGCAGCCAAGACCCAGGTCTAGCGGGGGGGCCAAACATTCAGTACTTC.

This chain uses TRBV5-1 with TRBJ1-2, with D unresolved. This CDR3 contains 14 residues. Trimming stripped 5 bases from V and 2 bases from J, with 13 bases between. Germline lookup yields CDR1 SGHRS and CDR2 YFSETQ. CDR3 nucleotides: TGCGCCAGCAGAGCGGCAACGACAAACTATGGCTACACCTTC. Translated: CASRAATTNYGYTF.

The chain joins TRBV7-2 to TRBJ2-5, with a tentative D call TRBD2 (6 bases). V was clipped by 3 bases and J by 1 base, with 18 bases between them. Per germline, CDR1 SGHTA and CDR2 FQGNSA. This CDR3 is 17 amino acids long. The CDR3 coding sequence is TGTGCCAGCAGCTTGCTAGACGGGACTCCTCCCCAAGAGACCCAGTACTTC. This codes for CASSLLDGTPPQETQYF.

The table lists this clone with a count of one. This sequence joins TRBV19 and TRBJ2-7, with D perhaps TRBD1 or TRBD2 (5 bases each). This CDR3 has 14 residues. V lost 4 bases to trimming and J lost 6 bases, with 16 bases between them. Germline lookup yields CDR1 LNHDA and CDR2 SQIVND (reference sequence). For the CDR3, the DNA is TGTGCCAGTAGTAAAATCGCCCACGGGGCCGAGCAGTACTTC. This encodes CASSKIAHGAEQYF.

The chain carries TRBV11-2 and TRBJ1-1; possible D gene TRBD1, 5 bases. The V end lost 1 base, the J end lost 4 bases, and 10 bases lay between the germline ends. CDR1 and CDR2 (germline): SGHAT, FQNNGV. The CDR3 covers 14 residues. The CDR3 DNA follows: TGTGCCAGCAGCTTAGTAGCGGGGGGCACTGAAGCTTTCTTT. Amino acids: CASSLVAGGTEAFF.

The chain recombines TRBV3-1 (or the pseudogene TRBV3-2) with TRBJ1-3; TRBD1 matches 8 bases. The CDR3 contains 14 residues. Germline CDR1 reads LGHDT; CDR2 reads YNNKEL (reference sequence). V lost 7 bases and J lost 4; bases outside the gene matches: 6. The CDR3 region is CASTPRDRGNTIYF. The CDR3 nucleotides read TGTGCCAGCACCCCACGGGACAGGGGAAACACCATATATTTT.